The 21 T cell receptor beta chains below come from one sample, sequenced in a study of blood T cell repertoires in COVID-19. The repertoire was sequenced with immunoSEQ multiplex PCR; TCRdb's copy has only in-frame clones and lacks some. The data contain approximately 240,000 clones, 75% to 95% of them singletons. Sample: PBMCs or T cells enriched from blood (not recorded which). The receptors originated from a woman under 30 who had recovered from COVID-19.

A single count supports this clone. The J gene is TRBJ2-1, the V gene TRBV7-3; 11 nucleotides match TRBD2. In germline, CDR1 is SGHTA, CDR2 FQGTGA. The J segment lost 5 bases and the V segment lost 4 bases, leaving 7 bases of the junction unmatched. There are 16 residues in the CDR3. The CDR3 DNA reads TGTGCCAGCAGCTCCCCTAGCGGGGGGAGGGACAATGAGCAGTTCTTC. Translating it yields CASSSPSGGRDNEQFF.

The chain has TRBV6-2 or TRBV6-3 and TRBJ1-2, with TRBD1 matching over 7 bases. The length of the CDR3 is 14 residues. J was trimmed by 8 bases and V by 2 bases; bases with no gene match: 8. The germline CDR1 and CDR2 sequences are MNHEY and SVGEGT. The CDR3 nucleotides read TGTGCCAGCAGTTACGCAGGGGGGAGGTACGGCTACACCTTC. Residues: CASSYAGGRYGYTF.

J is TRBJ2-1 and V is TRBV7-3; 8 positions agree with TRBD2. The CDR3 loop spans 15 amino acids. J lost 0 bases, V lost 5 bases, and 3 bases had no gene match. From germline, CDR1 is SGHTA and CDR2 FQGTGA. The CDR3: CASSLLAASYNEQFF. CDR3 bases: TGTGCCAGCAGCCTACTAGCGGCCTCCTACAATGAGCAGTTCTTC.

J is TRBJ1-5 and V is TRBV28; 9 nucleotides line up with TRBD1. V lost 8 bases to trimming and J lost 4 bases; unmatched junction nucleotides: 6. There are 14 residues in the CDR3. The germline gives CDR1 MDHEN, CDR2 SYDVKM. This chain's CDR3 is CASGYGTGNQPQHF. The DNA of the CDR3 is TGTGCCAGCGGGTACGGGACAGGGAATCAGCCCCAGCATTTT.

J is TRBJ2-7 and V is TRBV15; 7 bases fit TRBD2. With 0 bases clipped from V and 0 bases from J, the junction kept 8 bases outside the gene matches. The germline CDR1 and CDR2 sequences are LNHNV and YYDKDF (reference sequence). This CDR3 has 17 residues. In DNA form, the CDR3 reads TGTGCCACCAGCAGAGATTGGGCTAGCGGCAGCTCCTACGAGCAGTACTTC. Its protein product is CATSRDWASGSSYEQYF.

V and J are TRBV28 and TRBJ2-7; 7 positions agree with TRBD2. The V and J ends lost 4 bases and 3 bases, in that order; junction bases with no gene match: 9. The CDR3 contains 15 residues. The germline CDR1 and CDR2 sequences are MDHEN and SYDVKM. The CDR3 DNA is TGTGCCAGCAGTTCCGTAGCGGGTGGGAACTACGAGCAGTACTTC. Its translation: CASSSVAGGNYEQYF.

This clone was seen a single time. V gene TRBV7-9 combines with J gene TRBJ1-2; D is undetermined. In germline, CDR1 is SEHNR, CDR2 FQNEAQ (reference sequence). The length of the CDR3 is 14 residues. V lost 5 bases, J lost 7 bases, and 17 bases lay in between. CDR3 residues: CASSPVREIGGYTF. CDR3 coding DNA: TGTGCCAGCAGCCCTGTGAGGGAGATAGGTGGCTACACCTTC. Using reference TRBV7-9 and TRBJ1-2 for the parts outside the CDR3, the full variable domain is DTGVSQNPRHKITKRGQNVTFRCDPISEHNRLYWYRQTLGQGPEFLTYFQNEAQLEKSRLLSDRFSAERPKGSFSTLEIQRTEQGDSAMYLCASSPVREIGGYTFGSGTRLTVV.

This chain connects TRBV7-9 to TRBJ2-2; D is possibly TRBD2 (6 bases). The CDR3 covers 15 residues. V lost 5 bases, J lost 6 bases, and 16 bases lay in between. Germline V gene sequence: CDR1 SEHNR, CDR2 FQNEAQ (reference sequence). The CDR3, as DNA: TGTGCCAGCAGCGCTACAAGCGGGTATTCCGGGGAGCTGTTTTTT. Translation gives CASSATSGYSGELFF.

As DNA, the CDR3 is TGTGCCACACGACAGGGGGTGTCCTACGAGCAGTACTTC. Its protein is CATRQGVSYEQYF. The V and J genes are TRBV7-2 and TRBJ2-7; 9 bases fit TRBD1. The CDR3 contains 13 residues. The germline gives CDR1 SGHTA, CDR2 FQGNSA. The V segment lost 10 bases and the J segment 1 base; nucleotides outside the gene matches: 5.

This rearrangement joins TRBV27 to TRBJ1-2; 9 nucleotides align to TRBD1. Trimming took 6 bases from V and 4 from J; bases not matched to a gene: 6. The CDR3 covers 14 residues. CDR1 MNHEY and CDR2 SMNVEV come from the germline V gene (reference sequence). The CDR3 spells CASRPGQGGYGYTF. For the CDR3, the DNA is TGTGCCAGCAGGCCGGGACAGGGTGGCTATGGCTACACCTTC.

This chain uses TRBV7-8 with TRBJ1-3; D is undetermined. The CDR3 spans 16 residues. V dropped 6 bases and J dropped 4 bases, with 19 bases sitting between them. Germline loops: CDR1 SGHVS, CDR2 FQNEAQ. CDR3 DNA: TGTGCCAGCAGTGACCCGGATGGAACAGAAGGAAACACCATATATTTT. Protein: CASSDPDGTEGNTIYF.

The V and J genes are TRBV4-2 and TRBJ1-3, with 9 positions matching TRBD1. V shed 8 bases and J 0 bases; nucleotides not matched to a gene: 14. The CDR3 runs to 18 residues. Per the germline V gene, CDR1 is LGHNA and CDR2 is YNFKEQ. CDR3 region: CASGTGQGLSSSGNTIYF. The CDR3 DNA reads TGTGCCAGCGGAACGGGACAGGGTCTATCGAGCTCTGGAAACACCATATATTTT.

This clone is a singleton in its sample. The V and J genes are TRBV10-3 and TRBJ2-7, with 7 bases matching TRBD1. The V gene end was trimmed by 0 bases and the J gene end by 1 base; junction bases not matched to a gene: 3. Germline CDR1 and CDR2: ENHRY and SYGVKD. The CDR3 runs 15 residues. CDR3 protein: CAISESGGRSYEQYF. CDR3 nucleotides: TGTGCCATCAGTGAGTCAGGGGGCAGGTCCTACGAGCAGTACTTC.

V usage is TRBV6-5 and J usage is TRBJ2-1; D unclear. This CDR3 is 16 amino acids long. Trimming left V 1 base short and J 1 base short, with 11 bases between. Germline assignment: CDR1 MNHEY and CDR2 SVGAGI. CDR3 DNA: TGTGCCAGCAGTTACTTCAGAGGCGGATCCTACAATGAGCAGTTCTTC. Translating it yields CASSYFRGGSYNEQFF.

The rearrangement uses TRBV5-4 and TRBJ2-7; weak D call: TRBD2 (6 bases). V was trimmed by 2 bases and J by 5 bases, leaving 17 bases between them. Germline values: CDR1 SGHNT, CDR2 YYREEE (reference sequence). The CDR3 runs 15 residues. In DNA form, the CDR3 reads TGTGCCAGCAGCTTCGGGGGTAGTTGGAGCCACGAGCAGTACTTC. This gives the protein CASSFGGSWSHEQYF.

In regard to this clone: A much larger clone differs by one base, so this may be a read error. The J gene is TRBJ2-7, the V gene TRBV13; 10 nucleotides line up with TRBD1. CDR1 and CDR2 from the germline V gene are PRHDT and FYEKMQ (reference sequence). The CDR3 extends over 14 amino acids. V shed 5 bases, J shed 5 bases, and the junction held 6 bases outside the gene matches. CDR3 residues: CASSPGTGVNEQYF. The CDR3 coding sequence is TGTGCCAGCAGCCCCGGGACAGGGGTCAACGAGCAGTACTTC. Using reference TRBV13 and TRBJ2-7 for the parts outside the CDR3, the full variable domain is AAGVIQSPRHLIKEKRETATLKCYPIPRHDTVYWYQQGPGQDPQFLISFYEKMQSDKGSIPDRFSAQQFSDYHSELNMSSLELGDSALYFCASSPGTGVNEQYFGPGTRLTVT.

The CDR3 DNA follows: TGTGCCAGCACAGCTGACTCTGGAAACACCATATATTTT. It translates to CASTADSGNTIYF. The V call is TRBV18, the J call TRBJ1-3, with D uncertain. The CDR3 runs to 13 residues. Germline V CDR1 and CDR2: KGHSH, LQKENI. The germline V and J ends were trimmed by 8 bases and 0 bases, with 8 bases remaining between them. Complete variable domain (other parts from reference TRBV18 and TRBJ1-3): NAGVMQNPRHLVRRRGQEARLRCSPMKGHSHVYWYRQLPEEGLKFMVYLQKENIIDESGMPKERFSAEFPKEGPSILRIQQVVRGDSAAYFCASTADSGNTIYFGEGSWLTVV.

The chain uses TRBV6-5 and TRBJ2-7, with D perhaps matching TRBD1 (5 bases). The CDR3 is 11 residues long. The ends were cut back, 5 bases at V and 3 bases at J, with 5 bases in the middle. CDR1 MNHEY and CDR2 SVGAGI come from the germline V gene. CDR3 bases: TGTGCCAGCAGTAGGGGCTACGAGCAGTACTTC. It encodes CASSRGYEQYF.

This sequence joins TRBV3-1 (or the pseudogene TRBV3-2) and TRBJ2-5; 7 bases map to TRBD1. CDR3 size: 15 residues. CDR1 is LGHDT and CDR2 is YNNKEL in the germline V gene (reference sequence). V gave up 6 bases and J gave up 5 bases; unmatched junction bases: 12. DNA for the CDR3: TGTGCCAGCAGACAGGGGAGTGCGGTTTATGAGACCCAGTACTTC. Its translation: CASRQGSAVYETQYF.

The rearrangement links TRBV2 to TRBJ1-2; TRBD1 is a possible D gene (6 bases). The CDR3 extends over 14 amino acids. V lost 7 bases, J lost 2 bases, and 14 bases lay in between. Germline values: CDR1 SNHLY, CDR2 FYNNEI. CDR3 bases: TGTGCCAGCATTCCCAGGGGAGGGAACTATGGCTACACCTTC. Its translation: CASIPRGGNYGYTF.

V and J are TRBV14 and TRBJ2-3; 7 nucleotides agree with TRBD1. Unmatched junction bases numbered 6, after V lost 4 bases and J lost 5 bases. Germline values: CDR1 SGHDN, CDR2 FVKESK. There are 14 residues in the CDR3. For the CDR3, the DNA is TGTGCCAGCAGCCCAGGGGGTCGATTAGATACGCAGTATTTT. It encodes CASSPGGRLDTQYF.